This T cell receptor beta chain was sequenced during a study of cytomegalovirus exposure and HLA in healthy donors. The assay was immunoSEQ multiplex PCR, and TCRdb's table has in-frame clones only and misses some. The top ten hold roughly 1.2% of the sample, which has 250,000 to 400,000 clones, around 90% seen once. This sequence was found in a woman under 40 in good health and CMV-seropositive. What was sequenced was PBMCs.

The CDR3 here is CASSLQGRTSYEQYF. DNA for the CDR3: TGTGCCAGCAGCTTGCAGGGTCGGACCTCCTACGAGCAGTACTTC. The rearrangement links TRBV7-9 to TRBJ2-7; tentative D call: TRBD1 (5 bases). V lost 3 bases, J lost 0 bases, and 12 bases lay in between. The germline CDR1 and CDR2 sequences are SEHNR and FQNEAQ (reference sequence). This CDR3 has 15 amino acids.